The rows below give T cell receptor beta chains drawn from one sample of a study of T cell responses to AZD1222 COVID-19 vaccine. Using immunoSEQ multiplex PCR, the repertoire was profiled, and TCRdb retains in-frame clones only, with some absent. The table includes more than 250,000 clones, 85% to 95% detected once. Material: peripheral blood, obtained on day 0 of AZD1222 vaccination. The origin of the receptors is an adult in good health. Each CDR3 is given with its conserved first and last residue. A D gene is named only where the DNA matches it firmly. Part of the rows lack a size; the others show once, few, many or a class for expanded clones.

d_gene: TRBD2; len: 20; v_gene: TRBV6-8; abundance: .; j_gene: TRBJ2-2; CDR3nt: TGTGCCAGCAGTAACCCCCCTGCGCGGCGGGGGAAACCGAACACCGGGGAGCTGTTTTTT; CDR3aa: CASSNPPARRGKPNTGELFF
d_gene: TRBD2; len: 17; v_gene: TRBV4-3; abundance: .; j_gene: TRBJ2-5; CDR3nt: TGCGCCAGCAGCCAAGTCTTTGGTAGCGGGAACCAAGAGACCCAGTACTTC; CDR3aa: CASSQVFGSGNQETQYF
d_gene: .; len: 14; v_gene: TRBV29-1; abundance: .; j_gene: TRBJ2-4; CDR3nt: TGCAATGTACACGGATCTCTAGCCAAAAACATTCAGTACTTC; CDR3aa: CNVHGSLAKNIQYF
d_gene: .; len: 16; v_gene: TRBV7-8; abundance: .; j_gene: TRBJ1-3; CDR3nt: TGTGCCAGCAGCTTACGAAGGGGAAGGTCTGGAAACACCATATATTTT; CDR3aa: CASSLRRGRSGNTIYF
d_gene: .; len: 12; v_gene: TRBV5-4; abundance: .; j_gene: TRBJ2-3; CDR3nt: TGTGCCAGCAGCTTGGAGACAGATACGCAGTATTTT; CDR3aa: CASSLETDTQYF
d_gene: .; len: 18; v_gene: TRBV12-2; abundance: .; j_gene: TRBJ2-1; CDR3nt: TGTGCAACCCCCCCGGGGACTAGCGGGGGGGTTTTTTACAATGAGCAGTTCTTC; CDR3aa: CATPPGTSGGVFYNEQFF
d_gene: .; len: 14; v_gene: TRBV5-4; abundance: .; j_gene: TRBJ2-2; CDR3nt: TGTGCCAGCAGCTTGCCAGGGAACACCGGGGAGCTGTTTTTT; CDR3aa: CASSLPGNTGELFF
d_gene: .; len: 11; v_gene: TRBV21-1; abundance: .; j_gene: TRBJ1-1; CDR3nt: TGTGCCAGCCGCCGGGGTACTGAAGCTTTCTTT; CDR3aa: CASRRGTEAFF
d_gene: .; len: 16; v_gene: TRBV6-6; abundance: .; j_gene: TRBJ2-1; CDR3nt: TGTGCCAGCAGTTCCCACAGCCCGACAGGATACAATGAGCAGTTCTTC; CDR3aa: CASSSHSPTGYNEQFF
d_gene: .; len: 13; v_gene: TRBV14; abundance: .; j_gene: TRBJ1-5; CDR3nt: TGTGCCAGCAGCCCGAGCGGGAATCAGCCCCAGCATTTT; CDR3aa: CASSPSGNQPQHF
d_gene: TRBD1; len: 13; v_gene: TRBV18; abundance: .; j_gene: TRBJ2-7; CDR3nt: TGTGCCAGCTCACCCAGGGGGAAGGACGAGCAGTACTTC; CDR3aa: CASSPRGKDEQYF
d_gene: .; len: 15; v_gene: TRBV2; abundance: .; j_gene: TRBJ2-2; CDR3nt: TGTGCCAGCAGTGTAGGCTCCGCGAACACCGGGGAGCTGTTTTTT; CDR3aa: CASSVGSANTGELFF
d_gene: .; len: 15; v_gene: TRBV4-1; abundance: .; j_gene: TRBJ1-5; CDR3nt: TGCGCCAGCAGCCAAGGGTTGGGAAGCAATCAGCCCCAGCATTTT; CDR3aa: CASSQGLGSNQPQHF
d_gene: .; len: 13; v_gene: TRBV15; abundance: .; j_gene: TRBJ2-3; CDR3nt: TGTGCCATCACGGGGGCATTCACAGATACGCAGTATTTT; CDR3aa: CAITGAFTDTQYF
d_gene: .; len: 13; v_gene: TRBV2; abundance: .; j_gene: TRBJ1-4; CDR3nt: TGTGCCAGCAGGTTTGCAACTAATGAAAAACTGTTTTTT; CDR3aa: CASRFATNEKLFF
d_gene: TRBD1; len: 14; v_gene: TRBV5-1; abundance: once; j_gene: TRBJ1-6; CDR3nt: TGCGCCAGCAAGCAGGGACAGGGAGGCTCACCCCTCCACTTT; CDR3aa: CASKQGQGGSPLHF
d_gene: .; len: 13; v_gene: TRBV5-4; abundance: .; j_gene: TRBJ1-1; CDR3nt: TGTGCCAGCACAACACAGGGAATCTCTGAAGCTTTCTTT; CDR3aa: CASTTQGISEAFF
d_gene: .; len: 14; v_gene: TRBV7-9; abundance: .; j_gene: TRBJ2-2; CDR3nt: TGTGCCAGCAGTTCTGACCAGCACACCGGGGAGCTGTTTTTT; CDR3aa: CASSSDQHTGELFF
d_gene: .; len: 13; v_gene: TRBV29-1; abundance: .; j_gene: TRBJ2-7; CDR3nt: TGCAGCGTTGGGCAGGGGTTGGGCTACGAGCAGTACTTC; CDR3aa: CSVGQGLGYEQYF
d_gene: .; len: 14; v_gene: TRBV10-2; abundance: .; j_gene: TRBJ1-1; CDR3nt: TGCGCCAGCAGGGATCACAGGAGAGACACTGAAGCTTTCTTT; CDR3aa: CASRDHRRDTEAFF
d_gene: .; len: 15; v_gene: TRBV19; abundance: few; j_gene: TRBJ1-1; CDR3nt: TGTGCCAGTAGTACGGGGGCTTGGGGGAACACTGAAGCTTTCTTT; CDR3aa: CASSTGAWGNTEAFF
d_gene: .; len: 12; v_gene: TRBV5-4; abundance: .; j_gene: TRBJ2-5; CDR3nt: TGTGCCAGCAGCTTATTACGAGAGACCCAGTACTTC; CDR3aa: CASSLLRETQYF
d_gene: .; len: 18; v_gene: TRBV10-3; abundance: .; j_gene: TRBJ2-6; CDR3nt: TGTGCCATCAGTGAGTCAGAGGGGCACAGCTCTGGGGCCAACGTCCTGACTTTC; CDR3aa: CAISESEGHSSGANVLTF
d_gene: .; len: 18; v_gene: TRBV5-4; abundance: .; j_gene: TRBJ1-1; CDR3nt: TGTGCCAGCAGGCCATGGGGAGGGCGCGGGTTGGTGAACACTGAAGCTTTCTTT; CDR3aa: CASRPWGGRGLVNTEAFF
d_gene: .; len: 15; v_gene: TRBV27; abundance: .; j_gene: TRBJ1-1; CDR3nt: TGTGCCAGCAAGATCCGGGGGGAGAGTAACACTGAAGCTTTCTTT; CDR3aa: CASKIRGESNTEAFF
d_gene: .; len: 13; v_gene: TRBV2; abundance: .; j_gene: TRBJ2-1; CDR3nt: TGTGCCAGCAGTGAAAAGTCTTTTTATGAGCAGTTCTTC; CDR3aa: CASSEKSFYEQFF
d_gene: TRBD2; len: 14; v_gene: TRBV5-6; abundance: .; j_gene: TRBJ2-7; CDR3nt: TGTGCCAGCAGCTTTCCCAGCGGGATAGGGGAGCAGTACTTC; CDR3aa: CASSFPSGIGEQYF
d_gene: .; len: 12; v_gene: TRBV19; abundance: .; j_gene: TRBJ2-1; CDR3nt: TGTGCCAGTAGTATTGGAGGTAGTGAGCAGTTCTTC; CDR3aa: CASSIGGSEQFF
d_gene: .; len: 16; v_gene: TRBV5-8; abundance: .; j_gene: TRBJ2-1; CDR3nt: TGTGCCAGCAGCTTGGGATGGGGGAGCTCCTACAATGAGCAGTTCTTC; CDR3aa: CASSLGWGSSYNEQFF
d_gene: .; len: 12; v_gene: TRBV20-1; abundance: .; j_gene: TRBJ2-6; CDR3nt: TGCAGTGCTAGTGGTCCCGCCAGCGTCCTGACTTTC; CDR3aa: CSASGPASVLTF
d_gene: .; len: 14; v_gene: TRBV19; abundance: .; j_gene: TRBJ2-3; CDR3nt: TGTGCCACTAAAAATGGAGGCTTCACAGATACGCAGTATTTT; CDR3aa: CATKNGGFTDTQYF
d_gene: .; len: 13; v_gene: TRBV2; abundance: .; j_gene: TRBJ1-1; CDR3nt: TGTGCCAGCAAAATCGTCGCCCAACTTGAAGCTTTCTTT; CDR3aa: CASKIVAQLEAFF
d_gene: TRBD1; len: 18; v_gene: TRBV27; abundance: once; j_gene: TRBJ1-6; CDR3nt: TGTGCCAGCAGTTACACGGGGATTGGCAGGGGGCTCCATTCACCCCTCCACTTT; CDR3aa: CASSYTGIGRGLHSPLHF
d_gene: .; len: 12; v_gene: TRBV2; abundance: .; j_gene: TRBJ2-5; CDR3nt: TGTGCCTTGGGGGGCTCAAGGGAGACCCAGTACTTC; CDR3aa: CALGGSRETQYF
d_gene: TRBD1; len: 14; v_gene: TRBV28; abundance: .; j_gene: TRBJ2-7; CDR3nt: TGTGCCAGCAGATCCCCGGGACAGGGCTACGAGCAGTACTTC; CDR3aa: CASRSPGQGYEQYF
d_gene: .; len: 16; v_gene: TRBV27; abundance: .; j_gene: TRBJ2-2; CDR3nt: TGTGCCAGCAGTTTAATGGGGATTGGGAAAGACGGGGAGCTGTTTTTT; CDR3aa: CASSLMGIGKDGELFF
d_gene: TRBD1; len: 14; v_gene: TRBV27; abundance: once; j_gene: TRBJ2-7; CDR3nt: TGTGCCAGCAGGCCGGGACAGGGGAGAAACGAGCAGTACTTC; CDR3aa: CASRPGQGRNEQYF
d_gene: .; len: 13; v_gene: TRBV7-2; abundance: .; j_gene: TRBJ1-5; CDR3nt: TGTGCCAGCAGCTTACTGAGCAATCAGCCCCAGCATTTT; CDR3aa: CASSLLSNQPQHF
d_gene: TRBD2; len: 16; v_gene: TRBV7-2; abundance: .; j_gene: TRBJ2-3; CDR3nt: TGTGCCAGCAGCCCCCCGGGACTAGCGGTTCCAGATACGCAGTATTTT; CDR3aa: CASSPPGLAVPDTQYF
d_gene: .; len: 15; v_gene: TRBV9; abundance: .; j_gene: TRBJ2-1; CDR3nt: TGTGCCAGCAGCACCCGAAGGGCCCCCCCCAATGAGCAGTTCTTC; CDR3aa: CASSTRRAPPNEQFF
d_gene: .; len: 16; v_gene: TRBV28; abundance: .; j_gene: TRBJ2-4; CDR3nt: TGTGCCAGCACCCCCGCCCCGGCATCCATAGCGAACATTCAGTACTTC; CDR3aa: CASTPAPASIANIQYF
d_gene: .; len: 14; v_gene: TRBV5-1; abundance: .; j_gene: TRBJ1-1; CDR3nt: TGCGCCAGCAGCCCGTCTTCTCGTGGAAGAGAAGCTTTCTTT; CDR3aa: CASSPSSRGREAFF
d_gene: .; len: 14; v_gene: TRBV5-6; abundance: .; j_gene: TRBJ2-5; CDR3nt: TGTGCCAGCAGCTTTTCTTGGGGGAGAGAGACCCAGTACTTC; CDR3aa: CASSFSWGRETQYF
d_gene: .; len: 15; v_gene: TRBV7-6; abundance: once; j_gene: TRBJ2-7; CDR3nt: TGTGCCAGCGGTCCCGGCATCCGACCGCAGGACGAGCAGTACTTC; CDR3aa: CASGPGIRPQDEQYF
d_gene: .; len: 8; v_gene: TRBV25-1; abundance: .; j_gene: TRBJ2-1; CDR3nt: TGTGCCAGCAGGGAGCAGTTCTTC; CDR3aa: CASREQFF
d_gene: TRBD1; len: 14; v_gene: TRBV2; abundance: .; j_gene: TRBJ1-6; CDR3nt: TGTGCCAGCAGGGCCGACAGGGACAATTCACCCCTCCACTTT; CDR3aa: CASRADRDNSPLHF
d_gene: .; len: 15; v_gene: TRBV4-2; abundance: .; j_gene: TRBJ1-3; CDR3nt: TGTGCCAGCAGCCAAGGGGGTACCTCTGGAAACACCATATATTTT; CDR3aa: CASSQGGTSGNTIYF
d_gene: .; len: 15; v_gene: TRBV19; abundance: .; j_gene: TRBJ2-3; CDR3nt: TGTGCCAGTAGTATGGGTCAGGGGAGCACAGATACGCAGTATTTT; CDR3aa: CASSMGQGSTDTQYF
d_gene: TRBD1; len: 12; v_gene: TRBV5-1; abundance: .; j_gene: TRBJ1-1; CDR3nt: TGCGCCAGCAGGCTAACAGGGGACACGGCTTTCTTT; CDR3aa: CASRLTGDTAFF
d_gene: TRBD1; len: 15; v_gene: TRBV5-8; abundance: .; j_gene: TRBJ2-7; CDR3nt: TGTGCCAGCAGCTACGGACAGGGGCGCTCCTACGAGCAGTACTTC; CDR3aa: CASSYGQGRSYEQYF
d_gene: .; len: 13; v_gene: TRBV19; abundance: .; j_gene: TRBJ1-5; CDR3nt: TGTGCCAGTAGCCACGGTCGTGATAAGCCCCAGCATTTT; CDR3aa: CASSHGRDKPQHF